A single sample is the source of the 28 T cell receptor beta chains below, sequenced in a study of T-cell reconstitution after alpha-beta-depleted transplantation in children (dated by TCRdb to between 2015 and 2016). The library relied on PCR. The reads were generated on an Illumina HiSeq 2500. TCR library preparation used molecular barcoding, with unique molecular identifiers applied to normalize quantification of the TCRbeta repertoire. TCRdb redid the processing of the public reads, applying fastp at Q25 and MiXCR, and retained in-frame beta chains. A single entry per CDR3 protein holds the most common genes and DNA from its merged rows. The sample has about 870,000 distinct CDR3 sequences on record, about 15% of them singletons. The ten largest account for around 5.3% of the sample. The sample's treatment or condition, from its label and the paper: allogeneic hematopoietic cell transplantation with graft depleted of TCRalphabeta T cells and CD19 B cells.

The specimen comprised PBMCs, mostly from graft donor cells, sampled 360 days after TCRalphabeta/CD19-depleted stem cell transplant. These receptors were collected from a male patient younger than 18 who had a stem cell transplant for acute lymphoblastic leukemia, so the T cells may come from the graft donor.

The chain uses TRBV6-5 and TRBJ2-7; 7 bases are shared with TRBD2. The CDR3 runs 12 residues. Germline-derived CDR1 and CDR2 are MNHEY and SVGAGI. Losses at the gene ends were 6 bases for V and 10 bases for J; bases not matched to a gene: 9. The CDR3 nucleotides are TGTGCCAGCAGAACCCGAACTAGCGCCCAGTACTTC. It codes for CASRTRTSAQYF.

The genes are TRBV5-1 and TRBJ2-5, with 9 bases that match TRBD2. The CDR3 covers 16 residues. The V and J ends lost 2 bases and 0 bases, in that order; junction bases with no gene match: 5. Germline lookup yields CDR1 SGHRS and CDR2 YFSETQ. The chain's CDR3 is CASSLDSGGYQETQYF. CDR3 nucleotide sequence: TGCGCCAGCAGCTTAGACAGCGGGGGGTACCAAGAGACCCAGTACTTC. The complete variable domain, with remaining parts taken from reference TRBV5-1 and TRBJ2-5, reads KAGVTQTPRYLIKTRGQQVTLSCSPISGHRSVSWYQQTPGQGLQFLFEYFSETQRNKGNFPGRFSGRQFSNSRSEMNVSTLELGDSALYLCASSLDSGGYQETQYFGPGTRLLVL.

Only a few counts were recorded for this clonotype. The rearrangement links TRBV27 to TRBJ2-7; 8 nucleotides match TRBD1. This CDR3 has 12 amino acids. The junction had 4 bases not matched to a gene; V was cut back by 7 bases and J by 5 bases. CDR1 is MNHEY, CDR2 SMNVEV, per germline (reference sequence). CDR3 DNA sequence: TGTGCCAGCAACGACAGGGGAAACGAGCAGTACTTC. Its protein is CASNDRGNEQYF.

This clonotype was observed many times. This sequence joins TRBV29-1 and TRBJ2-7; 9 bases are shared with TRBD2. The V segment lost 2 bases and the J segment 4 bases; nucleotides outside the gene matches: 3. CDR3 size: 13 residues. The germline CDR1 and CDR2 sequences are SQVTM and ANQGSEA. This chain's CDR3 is CSVELAGGYEQYF. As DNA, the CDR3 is TGCAGCGTTGAATTGGCGGGAGGGTACGAGCAGTACTTC.

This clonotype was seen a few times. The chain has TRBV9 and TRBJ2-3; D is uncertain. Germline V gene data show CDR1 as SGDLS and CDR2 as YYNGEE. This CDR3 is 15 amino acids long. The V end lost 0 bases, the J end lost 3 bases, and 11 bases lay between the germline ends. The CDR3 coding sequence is TGTGCCAGCAGCGTAGGGAGAGATATAACAGATACGCAGTATTTT. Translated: CASSVGRDITDTQYF.

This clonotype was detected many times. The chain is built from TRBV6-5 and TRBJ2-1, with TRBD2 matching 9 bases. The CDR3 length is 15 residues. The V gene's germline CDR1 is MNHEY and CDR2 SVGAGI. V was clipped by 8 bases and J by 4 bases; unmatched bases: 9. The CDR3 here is CASLKREASYNEQFF. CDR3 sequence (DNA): TGTGCCAGCCTAAAGCGGGAGGCATCATACAATGAGCAGTTCTTC.

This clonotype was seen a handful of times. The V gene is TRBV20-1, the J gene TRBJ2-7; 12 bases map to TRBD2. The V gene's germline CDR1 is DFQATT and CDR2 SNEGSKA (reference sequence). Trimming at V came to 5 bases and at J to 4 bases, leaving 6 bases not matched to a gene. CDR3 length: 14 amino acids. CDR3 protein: CSASSGRAIYEQYF. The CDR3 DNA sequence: TGCAGTGCTTCTAGCGGGAGGGCCATTTACGAGCAGTACTTC.

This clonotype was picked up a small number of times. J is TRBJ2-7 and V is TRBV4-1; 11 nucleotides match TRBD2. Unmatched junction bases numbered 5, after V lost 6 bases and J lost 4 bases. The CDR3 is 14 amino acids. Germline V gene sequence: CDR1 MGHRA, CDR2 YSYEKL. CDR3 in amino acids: CASRPGLADYEQYF. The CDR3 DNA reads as TGCGCCAGCAGACCGGGACTAGCGGATTACGAGCAGTACTTC.

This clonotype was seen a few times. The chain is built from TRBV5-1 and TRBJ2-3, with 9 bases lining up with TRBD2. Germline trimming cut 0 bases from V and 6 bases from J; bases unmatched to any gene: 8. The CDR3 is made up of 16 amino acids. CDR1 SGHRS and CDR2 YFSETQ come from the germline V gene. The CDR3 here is CASSLALSGSGDTQYF. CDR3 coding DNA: TGCGCCAGCAGCTTGGCCCTTAGCGGGAGTGGGGATACGCAGTATTTT.

The CDR3 DNA reads TGTGCCAGCAGTTTTTCGGGACTAGCGGACTTTGAGCAGTACTTC. This translates into CASSFSGLADFEQYF. V and J are TRBV27 and TRBJ2-7; TRBD2 matches 11 bases. The germline V gene has CDR1 MNHEY and CDR2 SMNVEV (reference sequence). V lost 3 bases and J lost 7; bases outside the gene matches: 8. The CDR3 runs to 15 residues.

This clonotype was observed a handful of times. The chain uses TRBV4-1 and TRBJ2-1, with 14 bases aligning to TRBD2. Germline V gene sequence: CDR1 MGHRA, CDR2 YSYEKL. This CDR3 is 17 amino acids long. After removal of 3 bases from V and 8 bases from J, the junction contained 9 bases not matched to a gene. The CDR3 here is CASSQGRGLAGVYEQFF. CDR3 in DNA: TGCGCCAGCAGCCAGGGAAGGGGACTAGCGGGAGTGTATGAGCAGTTCTTC.

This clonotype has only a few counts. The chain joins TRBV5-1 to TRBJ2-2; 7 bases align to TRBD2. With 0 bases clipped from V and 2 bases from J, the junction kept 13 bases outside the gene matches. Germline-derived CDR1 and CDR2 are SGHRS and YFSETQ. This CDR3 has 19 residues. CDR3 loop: CASSLALSGAPVNTGELFF. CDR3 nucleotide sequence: TGCGCCAGCAGCTTGGCCTTGAGCGGGGCTCCTGTCAACACCGGGGAGCTGTTTTTT.

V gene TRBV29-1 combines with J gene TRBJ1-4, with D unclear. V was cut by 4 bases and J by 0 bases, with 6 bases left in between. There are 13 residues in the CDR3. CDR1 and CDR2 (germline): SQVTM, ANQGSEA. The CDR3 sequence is CSVGRATNEKLFF. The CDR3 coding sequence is TGCAGCGTTGGGCGTGCAACTAATGAAAAACTGTTTTTT. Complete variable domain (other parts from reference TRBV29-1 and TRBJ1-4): SAVISQKPSRDICQRGTSLTIQCQVDSQVTMMFWYRQQPGQSLTLIATANQGSEATYESGFVIDKFPISRPNLTFSTLTVSNMSPEDSSIYLCSVGRATNEKLFFGSGTQLSVL.

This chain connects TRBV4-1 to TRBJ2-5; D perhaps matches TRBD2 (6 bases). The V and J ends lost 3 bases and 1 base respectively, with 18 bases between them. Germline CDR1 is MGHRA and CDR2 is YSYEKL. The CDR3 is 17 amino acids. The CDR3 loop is CASSHSPPVAVQETQYF. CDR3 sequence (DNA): TGCGCCAGCAGCCATTCCCCTCCAGTAGCGGTCCAAGAGACCCAGTACTTC.

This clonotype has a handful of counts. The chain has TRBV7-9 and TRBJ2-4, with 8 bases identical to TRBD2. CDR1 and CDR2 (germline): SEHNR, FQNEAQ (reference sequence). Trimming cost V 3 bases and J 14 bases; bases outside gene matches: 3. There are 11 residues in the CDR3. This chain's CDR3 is CASSLSGREYF. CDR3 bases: TGTGCCAGCAGCTTGAGCGGGAGAGAGTACTTC.

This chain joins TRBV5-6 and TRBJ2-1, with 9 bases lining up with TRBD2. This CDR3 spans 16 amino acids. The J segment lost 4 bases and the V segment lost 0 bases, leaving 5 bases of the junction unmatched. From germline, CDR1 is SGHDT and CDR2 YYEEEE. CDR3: CASSLAASGTYNEQFF. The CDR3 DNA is TGTGCCAGCAGCTTGGCCGCTAGCGGGACGTACAATGAGCAGTTCTTC. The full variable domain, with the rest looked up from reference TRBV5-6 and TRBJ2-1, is DAGVTQSPTHLIKTRGQQVTLRCSPKSGHDTVSWYQQALGQGPQFIFQYYEEEERQRGNFPDRFSGHQFPNYSSELNVNALLLGDSALYLCASSLAASGTYNEQFFGPGTRLTVL.

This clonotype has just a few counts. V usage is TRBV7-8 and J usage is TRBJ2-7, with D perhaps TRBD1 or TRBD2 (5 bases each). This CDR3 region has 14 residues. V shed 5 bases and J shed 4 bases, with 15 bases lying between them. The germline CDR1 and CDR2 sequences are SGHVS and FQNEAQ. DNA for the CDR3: TGTGCCAGCAGCCCATGGGGACGGGAATACGAGCAGTACTTC. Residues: CASSPWGREYEQYF.

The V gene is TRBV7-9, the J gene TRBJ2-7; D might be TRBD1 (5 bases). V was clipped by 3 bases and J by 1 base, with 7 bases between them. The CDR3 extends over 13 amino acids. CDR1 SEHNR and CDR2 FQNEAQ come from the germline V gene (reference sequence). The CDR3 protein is CASSFRESYEQYF. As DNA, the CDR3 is TGTGCCAGCAGCTTCAGGGAATCCTACGAGCAGTACTTC.

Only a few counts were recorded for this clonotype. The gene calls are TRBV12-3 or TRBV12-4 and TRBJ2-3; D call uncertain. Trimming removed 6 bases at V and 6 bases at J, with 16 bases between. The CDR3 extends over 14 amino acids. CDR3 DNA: TGTGCCAGCAGCTTGGGGTCCTCCTCCGATACGCAGTATTTT. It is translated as CASSLGSSSDTQYF.

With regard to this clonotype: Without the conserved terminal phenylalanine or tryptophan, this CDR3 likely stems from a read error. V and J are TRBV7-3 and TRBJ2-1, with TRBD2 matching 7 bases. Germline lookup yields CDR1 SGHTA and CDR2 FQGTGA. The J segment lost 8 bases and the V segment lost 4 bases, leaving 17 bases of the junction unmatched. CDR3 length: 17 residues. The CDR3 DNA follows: TGTGCCAGCAGCTCCAGACTAGCACCTCTTAGTACAGATGAGCAGTTCCTC. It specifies CASSSRLAPLSTDEQFL.

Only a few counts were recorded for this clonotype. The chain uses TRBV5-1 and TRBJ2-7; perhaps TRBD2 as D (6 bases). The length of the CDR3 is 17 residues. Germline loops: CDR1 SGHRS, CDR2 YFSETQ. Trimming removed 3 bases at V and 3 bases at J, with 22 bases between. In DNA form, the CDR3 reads TGCGCCAGCAGCTCGACCGGGACTCCCCTACGATACTACGAGCAGTACTTC. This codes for CASSSTGTPLRYYEQYF.

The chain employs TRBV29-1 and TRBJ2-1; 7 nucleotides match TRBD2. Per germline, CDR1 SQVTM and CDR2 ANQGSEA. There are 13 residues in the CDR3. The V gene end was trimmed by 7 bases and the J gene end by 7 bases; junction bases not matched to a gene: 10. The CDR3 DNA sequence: TGCAGCGCTATGGGCGGGAGTCGGAATGAGCAGTTCTTC. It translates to CSAMGGSRNEQFF.

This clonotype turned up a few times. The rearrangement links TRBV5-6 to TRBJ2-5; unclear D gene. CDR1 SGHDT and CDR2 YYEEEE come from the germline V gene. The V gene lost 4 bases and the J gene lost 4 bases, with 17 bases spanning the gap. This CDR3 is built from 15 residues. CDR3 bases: TGTGCCAGCAGCCCGTGGGCGGTGGTTCGAGAGACCCAGTACTTC. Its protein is CASSPWAVVRETQYF.

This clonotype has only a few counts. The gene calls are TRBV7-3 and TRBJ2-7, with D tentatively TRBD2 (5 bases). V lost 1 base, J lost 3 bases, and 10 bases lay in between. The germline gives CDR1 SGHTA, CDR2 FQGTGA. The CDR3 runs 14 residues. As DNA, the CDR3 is TGTGCCAGCAGCTTAATCCCAGGAGGCTACGAGCAGTACTTC. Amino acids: CASSLIPGGYEQYF.

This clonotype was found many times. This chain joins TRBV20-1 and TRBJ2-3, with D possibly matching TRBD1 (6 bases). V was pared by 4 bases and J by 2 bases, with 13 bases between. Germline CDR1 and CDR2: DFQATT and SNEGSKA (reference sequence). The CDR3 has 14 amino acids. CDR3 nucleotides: TGCAGTGCTATTACAGGGTGGGACACAGATACGCAGTATTTT. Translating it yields CSAITGWDTDTQYF.

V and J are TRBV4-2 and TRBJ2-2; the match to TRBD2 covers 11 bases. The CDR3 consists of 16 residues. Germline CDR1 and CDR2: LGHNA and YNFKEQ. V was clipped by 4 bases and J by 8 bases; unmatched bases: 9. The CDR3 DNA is TGTGCCAGCAGCCTATTAGCGGGAGGGGGGAGTGGGGAGCTGTTTTTT. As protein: CASSLLAGGGSGELFF.

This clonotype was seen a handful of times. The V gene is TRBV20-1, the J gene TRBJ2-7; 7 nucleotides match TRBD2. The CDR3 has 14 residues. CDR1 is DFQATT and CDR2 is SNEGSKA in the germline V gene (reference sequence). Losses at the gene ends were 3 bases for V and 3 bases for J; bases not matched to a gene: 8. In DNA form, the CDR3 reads TGCAGTGCTAGCGAGGAGGGACTATTCTACGAGCAGTACTTC. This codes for CSASEEGLFYEQYF.

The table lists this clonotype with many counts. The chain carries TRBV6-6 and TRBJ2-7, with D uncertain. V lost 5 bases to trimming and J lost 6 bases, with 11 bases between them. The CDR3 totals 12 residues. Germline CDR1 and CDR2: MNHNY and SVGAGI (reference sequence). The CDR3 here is CASSDLVGEQYF. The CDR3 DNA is TGTGCCAGCAGTGATCTAGTGGGCGAGCAGTACTTC.